The clone carrying this T cell receptor (beta chain) has at least ten counts. The antigen is undetermined. Where libraries were unsorted, they were derived from 2 million PBMCs stored at -80 degrees C. This sample is part of a study of neurological immune-mediated disorders. The cDNA was synthesized by 5'RACE incorporating 10-nucleotide random UMIs. MiXCR, applied by TCRdb to the 5' RACE reads, yields one record per CDR3 protein. The table records around 35,000 distinct CDR3 sequences, roughly 1.6% of them present only once. Points from the study as a whole: Grouping of repertoires by phylogeny put those of 18 of 34 multiple sclerosis patients into a single related-CDR3 cluster, a possible signature.

This CDR3 is 14 amino acids long. The germline CDR1 and CDR2 sequences are MNHEY and SMNVEV (reference sequence). V lost 5 bases and J lost 7, with 14 bases in between. This clonotype was obtained from a woman under 40 with multiple sclerosis. Input material: PBMCs. The V and J genes are TRBV27 and TRBJ2-2; D may correspond to TRBD1 or TRBD2 (5 bases each). CDR3 DNA sequence: TGTGCCAGCAGTCTTGGGACCAGGGACGGGGAGCTGTTTTTT. Its protein is CASSLGTRDGELFF.